This TCR beta chain was identified during a study of blood T cell repertoires in COVID-19. Study-level information: Specimens from acute and convalescent COVID-19 originated in the United States, Italy and Spain.

Authors' processing steps: Nucleated cell number was recorded as an estimate derived from reference gene primer amplification. The data were produced by immunoSEQ multiplex PCR, yet TCRdb's version contains in-frame clones alone and is incomplete. V and J calls and clone size are as listed in that table; D and trimming were resolved from the DNA. This table has around 53,000 clones, 75% to 80% appearing once. As for this clone: The same CDR3 also results from other DNA sequences found in this sample.

Trimming cost V 3 bases and J 1 base, with 6 bases left between them. The CDR3 runs to 13 residues. Germline V gene sequence: CDR1 LNHDA, CDR2 SQIVND (reference sequence). The sequencing input was peripheral blood. The sequence was collected from a middle-aged man with active or convalescent COVID-19. The rearrangement uses TRBV19 and TRBJ1-2, with no clear D. CDR3 sequence reads: CASSIRGNYGYTF. CDR3 nucleotide sequence: TGTGCCAGTAGTATCCGGGGTAACTATGGCTACACCTTC.